These T cell receptor beta chains were read from a single sample in a study of cytomegalovirus exposure and HLA in healthy donors. Sequenced by immunoSEQ multiplex PCR; TCRdb stores in-frame clones only, minus some. In the table there are about 190,000 clones, less than 85% of which are singletons. The material sequenced was PBMCs. All receptors come from a man aged 25 to 40 in good health and CMV-seropositive. The CDR3 runs from the conserved cysteine through the conserved F or W. The D gene is left open where the match is weak. Part of the rows lack a size; the others show once, few, many or a class for expanded clones.

TRBJ1-1,NA,NA,TRBV11-2,CASSPDGGTEAFF,TGTGCCAGCAGCCCTGATGGAGGGACTGAAGCTTTCTTT
TRBJ1-1,NA,NA,TRBV19,CASSIGEPSNTEAFF,TGTGCCAGTAGTATAGGGGAGCCCTCAAACACTGAAGCTTTCTTT
TRBJ2-3,TRBD1,NA,TRBV13,CASSSRQGSTDTQYF,TGTGCCAGCAGCTCAAGACAGGGTAGCACAGATACGCAGTATTTT
TRBJ2-1,TRBD2,once,TRBV7-2,CASSVRLAGEKQFF,TGTGCCAGCAGCGTGAGACTAGCGGGGGAAAAGCAGTTCTTC
TRBJ2-1,TRBD2,NA,TRBV11-3,CASSLSSGGIYEQFF,TGTGCCAGCAGCTTATCCAGCGGGGGTATCTATGAGCAGTTCTTC
TRBJ2-1,NA,NA,TRBV10-3,CAISESFSTEQFF,TGTGCCATCAGTGAGTCGTTTAGTACGGAGCAGTTCTTC
TRBJ1-1,TRBD1,NA,TRBV9,CASSVGQGITEAFF,TGTGCCAGCAGCGTAGGACAGGGAATAACTGAAGCTTTCTTT
TRBJ2-7,NA,NA,TRBV6-6,CASSLRDTYEQYF,TGTGCCAGCAGTCTGCGAGACACTTACGAGCAGTACTTC
TRBJ1-5,NA,NA,TRBV5-8,CASSWRLFNQPQHF,TGTGCCAGCAGCTGGCGGCTCTTCAATCAGCCCCAGCATTTT
TRBJ2-5,TRBD1,NA,TRBV4-3,CASSRQGEGETQYF,TGCGCCAGCAGCCGACAGGGGGAGGGAGAGACCCAGTACTTC
TRBJ2-2,NA,NA,TRBV7-2,CASSLVEGTGELFF,TGTGCCAGCAGCTTAGTTGAGGGTACCGGGGAGCTGTTTTTT
TRBJ2-2,NA,NA,TRBV27,CASTQGANTGELFF,TGTGCCAGCACTCAGGGTGCGAACACCGGGGAGCTGTTTTTT
TRBJ1-1,NA,NA,TRBV11-1,CASTSEYKTEAFF,TGTGCCAGCACTTCCGAATACAAGACAGAGGCTTTCTTT
TRBJ1-3,NA,NA,TRBV2,CASSGTTETGNTIYF,TGTGCCAGCAGTGGTACGACAGAGACTGGAAACACCATATATTTT
TRBJ2-1,NA,NA,TRBV28,CASSPDRAYNEQFF,TGTGCCAGCAGTCCGGACAGAGCCTACAATGAGCAGTTCTTC
TRBJ2-3,NA,NA,TRBV18,CASSPWRRGTDTQYF,TGTGCCAGCTCACCATGGCGGAGGGGCACAGATACGCAGTATTTT
TRBJ1-1,TRBD1,NA,TRBV7-6,CASSPLGQGLEAFF,TGTGCCAGCAGCCCTCTGGGACAGGGGCTAGAAGCTTTCTTT
TRBJ2-2,TRBD2,NA,TRBV19,CASLLAGGSGTGELFF,TGTGCCAGTCTCCTGGCCGGGGGGAGCGGCACCGGGGAGCTGTTTTTT
TRBJ2-7,TRBD2,NA,TRBV6-5,CASSYSLNSGGSEQYF,TGTGCCAGCAGTTACTCGCTGAATAGCGGGGGGTCGGAGCAGTACTTC
TRBJ2-3,TRBD2,NA,TRBV4-1,CASSQDLAGATDTQYF,TGCGCCAGCAGCCAAGATTTAGCGGGGGCGACAGATACGCAGTATTTT
TRBJ2-7,NA,NA,TRBV11-2,CASSQNRDEQYF,TGTGCCAGCAGTCAAAACAGGGACGAGCAGTACTTC
TRBJ1-1,NA,few,TRBV7-9,CASSSYRDISTEAFF,TGTGCCAGCAGCTCATACCGGGACATCAGCACTGAAGCTTTCTTT
TRBJ1-5,TRBD1,NA,TRBV6-1,CASRHGTGDNQPQHF,TGTGCCAGCAGACACGGGACAGGGGATAATCAGCCCCAGCATTTT
TRBJ2-7,NA,NA,TRBV28,CASSLGLARTYEQYF,TGTGCCAGCAGTTTGGGGCTAGCGCGGACCTACGAGCAGTACTTC
TRBJ2-5,TRBD1,NA,TRBV28,CASSLLGQGFQETQYF,TGTGCCAGCAGTTTACTGGGACAGGGCTTCCAAGAGACCCAGTACTTC
TRBJ2-4,TRBD2,NA,TRBV30,CAWSEVAGDFLKNIQYF,TGTGCCTGGAGTGAAGTCGCGGGGGACTTTTTAAAAAACATTCAGTACTTC
TRBJ1-1,NA,NA,TRBV7-2,CASRKRGSENTEAFF,TGTGCCAGCAGAAAACGGGGGTCGGAGAACACTGAAGCTTTCTTT
TRBJ2-7,NA,NA,TRBV7-2,CASSPSSYEQYF,TGTGCCAGCAGCCCCAGCTCCTACGAGCAGTACTTC
TRBJ2-3,NA,NA,TRBV7-9,CASSLAGPAADTQYF,TGTGCCAGCAGCTTAGCTGGGCCAGCCGCAGATACGCAGTATTTT
TRBJ1-1,NA,NA,TRBV7-3,CASSLTRANTEAFF,TGTGCCAGCAGCTTAACGCGGGCGAACACTGAAGCTTTCTTT
TRBJ2-3,TRBD2,NA,TRBV28,CASTRRTSGTDTQYF,TGTGCCAGCACCCGACGGACTAGCGGCACAGATACGCAGTATTTT
TRBJ1-2,TRBD1,NA,TRBV6-6,CASSYSRQGDYGYTF,TGTGCCAGCAGTTACTCGAGACAGGGGGACTATGGCTACACCTTC
TRBJ2-5,NA,NA,TRBV9,CASGPGGQETQYF,TGTGCCAGCGGGCCCGGGGGACAAGAGACCCAGTACTTC
TRBJ2-3,NA,once,TRBV9,CASSVGNGNTDTQYF,TGTGCCAGCAGCGTAGGGAACGGGAACACAGATACGCAGTATTTT
TRBJ2-1,NA,NA,TRBV5-1,CASSLFQTTYNEQFF,TGCGCCAGCAGCTTGTTTCAGACAACCTACAATGAGCAGTTCTTC
TRBJ2-1,NA,few,TRBV11-3,CASSSTLETQFF,TGTGCCAGCAGCTCCACACTAGAAACACAGTTCTTC
TRBJ2-7,TRBD2,NA,TRBV29-1,CSVEHLAGPDYEQYF,TGCAGCGTTGAACATCTAGCGGGCCCTGACTACGAGCAGTACTTC
TRBJ1-1,TRBD1,few,TRBV5-4,CASRDRGSTEAFF,TGTGCCAGCAGGGACAGGGGGAGCACTGAAGCTTTCTTT
TRBJ1-1,NA,few,TRBV25-1,CASTSNGQNTEAFF,TGTGCCAGCACCTCCAATGGACAAAACACTGAAGCTTTCTTT
TRBJ2-3,TRBD2,once,TRBV27,CASSIRTRGDTQYF,TGTGCCAGCAGTATACGGACTAGAGGAGATACGCAGTATTTT
TRBJ1-1,TRBD1,NA,TRBV28,CASIPQGIDTEAFF,TGTGCCAGCATCCCACAGGGGATTGACACTGAAGCTTTCTTT
TRBJ1-3,NA,NA,TRBV28,CASGEHGNTIYF,TGTGCCAGCGGTGAGCATGGAAACACCATATATTTT
TRBJ1-6,NA,few,TRBV18,CASSPDRSQALHF,TGTGCCAGCTCACCCGACAGATCCCAGGCCCTCCACTTT
TRBJ1-1,NA,NA,TRBV7-2,CASSFGGSDTEAFF,TGTGCCAGCAGCTTTGGGGGCTCGGACACTGAAGCTTTCTTT
TRBJ2-7,TRBD2,NA,TRBV5-1,CASSASSGSTHEQYF,TGCGCCAGCAGCGCATCTAGCGGGAGTACCCACGAGCAGTACTTC
TRBJ2-3,NA,NA,TRBV28,CASSFRPYTDTQYF,TGTGCCAGCAGTTTTCGCCCCTACACAGATACGCAGTATTTT
TRBJ2-1,TRBD1,few,TRBV4-2,CASSQRGQGTYNEQFF,TGTGCCAGCAGCCAGAGGGGACAGGGAACCTACAATGAGCAGTTCTTC